A single sample gave rise to the 11 T cell receptor beta chains below, sequenced in a study of Graves' ophthalmopathy and Graves' hyperthyroidism. Amplifying from RNA transcripts, the study obtained TCR beta CDR3 regions. Amplification began with first-round RT-PCR using HTBI primers, then second-round multiplex PCR was performed. TCRdb reprocessed the multiplex PCR reads with MiXCR, giving one entry per CDR3 protein. Of around 590,000 distinct CDR3 sequences listed, about 35% were seen once; the top ten hold about 4%. The sequenced sample was peripheral blood or thyroid tissue (not recorded which). These receptor sequences come from an adult man with Graves' hyperthyroidism.

This clonotype was seen ten or more times. This rearrangement joins TRBV15 to TRBJ1-4; perhaps TRBD1 as D (5 bases). The CDR3 extends over 17 amino acids. Trimming removed 0 bases from V and 0 bases from J, with 11 bases in between. CDR1 LNHNV and CDR2 YYDKDF come from the germline V gene (reference sequence). CDR3 bases: TGTGCCACCAGCAGAGATCGGGACGGGACAACTAATGAAAAACTGTTTTTT. This sequence encodes CATSRDRDGTTNEKLFF.

This clonotype was counted only a few times. The junction and the germline gene differ at one end; a read error may be behind it. V and J are TRBV10-3 and TRBJ1-5; a weak D match, TRBD1 (5 bases). The CDR3 extends over 16 amino acids. In germline, CDR1 is ENHRY, CDR2 SYGVKD. The CDR3 bases are TGTGCCAGCAGTTTTACAGTCGGGGGTGGCAATCAGCCCCAGCATTTT. It specifies CASSFTVGGGNQPQHF.

The rearrangement links TRBV20-1 to TRBJ2-6, with D possibly matching TRBD2 (5 bases). The CDR3 is 16 amino acids. From germline, CDR1 is DFQATT and CDR2 SNEGSKA (reference sequence). Trimming shortened V by 3 bases and J by 1 base, and 13 bases separated the two germline ends. CDR3 coding DNA: TGCAGTGCTAGTGGCTGGGAGCGGTCTGGGGCCAACGTCCTGACTTTC. Translated, it gives CSASGWERSGANVLTF.

V is TRBV7-4 and J is TRBJ1-1; 8 bases agree with TRBD1. Germline V lookup: CDR1 SGHVT, CDR2 SQSDAQ. The CDR3 runs 14 residues. The ends lost 3 bases at V and 12 bases at J; junction bases unmatched: 12. Here the CDR3 DNA reads TGTGCCAGCAGCTTTGAGGGACAGGAGACTGCGACTTTCTTT. Translation: CASSFEGQETATFF.

The sample holds many counts of this clonotype. CDR3 in amino acids: CASAWGIEQFF. CDR3 in DNA: TGTGCCAGCGCGTGGGGGATTGAGCAGTTCTTC. The chain recombines TRBV12-3 or TRBV12-4 with TRBJ2-1; D is tentatively TRBD1 or TRBD2 (5 bases each). Trimming removed 8 bases at V and 9 bases at J, with 11 bases between. The CDR3 extends over 11 amino acids.

The chain joins TRBV2 to TRBJ2-7, with D perhaps being TRBD1 or TRBD2 (7 bases each). This CDR3 is 13 amino acids long. The V gene lost 11 bases and the J gene lost 0 bases, with 14 bases spanning the gap. Germline CDR1 SNHLY, CDR2 FYNNEI. CDR3 in amino acids: CAASGTVSYEQYF. The CDR3 bases are TGTGCCGCAAGCGGGACAGTCTCCTACGAGCAGTACTTC.

This clonotype was counted a single time. This chain links TRBV27 with TRBJ2-3, with 7 bases fitting TRBD2. V gave up 7 bases and J gave up 11 bases; unmatched junction bases: 6. Germline V gives CDR1 MNHEY, CDR2 SMNVEV (reference sequence). The CDR3 spans 11 residues. The CDR3 spells CASNSGPEQYF. CDR3 DNA sequence: TGTGCCAGCAATAGCGGGCCCGAGCAGTATTTT.

Turning to this clonotype: The junction does not match germline at one end; this may be a read error. The chain recombines TRBV29-1 with TRBJ1-2; no clear D. This CDR3 comprises 11 residues. The V gene's germline CDR1 is SQVTM and CDR2 ANQGSEA. This chain's CDR3 is CSFEGDYGYTF. CDR3 bases: TGCAGCTTTGAAGGTGACTATGGCTACACCTTC.

This clonotype came up many times. J is TRBJ2-7 and V is TRBV10-2; D uncertain. With 8 bases removed from V and 3 bases from J, the gap between germline ends came to 11 bases. Germline CDR1 and CDR2: WSHSY and SAAADI. This CDR3 comprises 12 residues. The CDR3 protein is CASRSGVYEQYF. The CDR3 DNA follows: TGCGCCAGCCGAAGTGGGGTCTACGAGCAGTACTTC.

This chain links TRBV9 with TRBJ2-3, with TRBD1 as a possible D gene (8 bases). Trimming took 0 bases from V and 0 from J, leaving 20 bases between them. Germline CDR1 reads SGDLS; CDR2 reads YYNGEE. The CDR3 loop spans 19 amino acids. The CDR3 DNA follows: TGTGCCAGCAGCGTAGATGTCGGGGGGACAGGCTCTAGCACAGATACGCAGTATTTT. It codes for CASSVDVGGTGSSTDTQYF.

J is TRBJ2-4 and V is TRBV7-2, with D perhaps given as TRBD1 or TRBD2 (5 bases each). Germline-derived CDR1 and CDR2 are SGHTA and FQGNSA. V was shortened by 0 bases and J by 4 bases, with 16 bases between the two germline ends. The CDR3 is made up of 17 amino acids. CDR3 nucleotides: TGTGCCAGCAGCTTAGCGTCGTGGGACGAAGCAAAAAACATTCAGTACTTC. Translating it yields CASSLASWDEAKNIQYF.